This TCR beta chain was sequenced during a study of CD8 T cells in ankylosing spondylitis. Study findings and constraints: A motif in TCR beta, a set of 8 or 9 highly homologous variants, appeared characteristic of ankylosing spondylitis blood.

TCRdb processed the 5' RACE reads anew with MiXCR; each CDR3 protein has one entry. The sample has about 390,000 distinct CDR3 sequences; under 25% are singletons. The table lists this clonotype with a few counts. The antigen remains undetermined. Losses at the gene ends were 6 bases for V and 0 bases for J; bases not matched to a gene: 9. The germline gives CDR1 GTSNPN, CDR2 SVGIG (reference sequence). The CDR3 runs to 15 residues. V gene TRBV30 combines with J gene TRBJ2-3; 7 nucleotides align to TRBD2. This sequence originates from a male donor with ankylosing spondylitis. The sequencing input was blood, either unsorted or a sorted T cell fraction (not recorded which). Here the CDR3 DNA reads TGTGCCTGCTGGGGAGGGAGGTTAAGCACAGATACGCAGTATTTT. Translating gives CACWGGRLSTDTQYF. Looking up the rest from reference TRBV30 and TRBJ2-3 gives the full variable domain: SQTIHQWPATLVQPVGSPLSLECTVEGTSNPNLYWYRQAAGRGLQLLFYSVGIGQISSEVPQNLSASRPQDRQFILSSKKLLLSDSGFYLCACWGGRLSTDTQYFGPGTRLTVL.